Listed below are T cell receptor beta chains from one sample, sequenced in a study of blood T cell repertoires in COVID-19. Produced via immunoSEQ multiplex PCR; TCRdb's table is partial and in-frame only. The sample has roughly 73,000 clones, around 75% seen once. Sequencing was done on a sample of peripheral blood. These TCRs come from a man in his sixties or seventies with acute or convalescent COVID-19. The CDR3 runs from the conserved cysteine through the conserved F or W. Each record gives: clone size, V gene, CDR3 length, D gene, J gene, CDR3 protein, CDR3 DNA. D genes are given only for firm matches. Clone size, where shown, is once, few, many, or a class for clones that have expanded.

>-|TRBV19|15|TRBD1|TRBJ1-1
CASSTLPQGATEAFF
TGTGCCAGTAGTACCCTCCCCCAGGGGGCCACTGAAGCTTTCTTT
>-|TRBV9|15|-|TRBJ1-1
CASSPAGGLTTEAFF
TGTGCCAGCAGCCCGGCGGGGGGGCTGACGACTGAAGCTTTCTTT
>-|TRBV28|16|TRBD1|TRBJ2-7
CASTLNVGQALYEQYF
TGTGCCAGCACCCTCAACGTTGGACAGGCTCTCTACGAGCAGTACTTC
>-|TRBV10-3|19|TRBD2|TRBJ2-4
CAISESMGLGGLSKNIQYF
TGTGCCATCAGTGAGTCGATGGGACTAGGTGGGCTATCCAAAAACATTCAGTACTTC
>-|TRBV10-3|15|TRBD1|TRBJ1-2
CAILPSGTGYYGYTF
TGTGCCATCTTACCGTCGGGGACAGGGTACTATGGCTACACCTTC
>-|TRBV9|15|TRBD2|TRBJ2-7
CASSVATSGSYEQYF
TGTGCCAGCAGCGTAGCTACTAGCGGCTCCTACGAGCAGTACTTC
>-|TRBV4-2|15|TRBD2|TRBJ2-7
CASSRGLAASYEQYF
TGTGCCAGCAGCCGGGGACTAGCGGCCTCCTACGAGCAGTACTTC
>-|TRBV27|15|TRBD1|TRBJ2-1
CASSPTGQGYNEQFF
TGTGCCAGCAGTCCAACGGGACAGGGGTACAATGAGCAGTTCTTC
>-|TRBV5-6|12|TRBD2|TRBJ2-7
CASRSAGYEQYF
TGTGCCAGCAGGTCAGCGGGATACGAGCAGTACTTC
>-|TRBV5-1|13|-|TRBJ2-7
CASRWAVSYEQYF
TGCGCCAGCAGGTGGGCAGTATCCTACGAGCAGTACTTC
>once|TRBV15|15|-|TRBJ1-4
CATSRETQSNEKLFF
TGTGCCACCAGCAGAGAAACCCAGTCTAATGAAAAACTGTTTTTT
>-|TRBV5-6|14|-|TRBJ2-2
CASSLGRVTGELFF
TGTGCCAGCAGCTTGGGCAGGGTTACCGGGGAGCTGTTTTTT
>-|TRBV2|15|-|TRBJ1-6
CASLSIGGANSPLHF
TGTGCCAGCCTCTCGATTGGGGGCGCCAACTCACCCCTCCACTTT
>-|TRBV5-4|15|TRBD2|TRBJ2-7
CASQDSGTIAYEQYF
TGTGCCAGCCAAGACTCCGGGACTATAGCCTACGAGCAGTACTTC
>once|TRBV27|12|TRBD1|TRBJ1-2
CASSAGGLGYTF
TGTGCCAGCAGCGCAGGGGGGCTCGGCTACACCTTC